The T cell receptor (beta chain) described here comes from a study of cytomegalovirus exposure and HLA in healthy donors. Whole-study findings and limits: Rarity marked most TCR sequences, yet some public TCRs occurred in many donors. The likely origin of a cluster of highly shared sequence variants was a sequencing artifact.

Germline V gene sequence: CDR1 MNHNS, CDR2 SASEGT. Germline trimming cut 5 bases from V and 3 bases from J; bases unmatched to any gene: 4. The CDR3 contains 14 residues. Concerning this clone: No antigen is known for it.

Vbeta (60) and Jbeta (13) primers were used in the PCR. Clones were read by immunoSEQ multiplex PCR, and TCRdb kept only the in-frame ones, dropping some. The sample lists over 75,000 clones; 70% to 80% were seen once. The source material was PBMCs. The sequence derives from a man between 60 and 70 years old in good health and CMV-seropositive. The J gene is TRBJ2-7, the V gene TRBV6-1, with 10 bases fitting TRBD1. CDR3 bases: TGTGCCAGCAGTCTGGGACAGGGGAACTACGAGCAGTACTTC. Amino acid sequence: CASSLGQGNYEQYF.